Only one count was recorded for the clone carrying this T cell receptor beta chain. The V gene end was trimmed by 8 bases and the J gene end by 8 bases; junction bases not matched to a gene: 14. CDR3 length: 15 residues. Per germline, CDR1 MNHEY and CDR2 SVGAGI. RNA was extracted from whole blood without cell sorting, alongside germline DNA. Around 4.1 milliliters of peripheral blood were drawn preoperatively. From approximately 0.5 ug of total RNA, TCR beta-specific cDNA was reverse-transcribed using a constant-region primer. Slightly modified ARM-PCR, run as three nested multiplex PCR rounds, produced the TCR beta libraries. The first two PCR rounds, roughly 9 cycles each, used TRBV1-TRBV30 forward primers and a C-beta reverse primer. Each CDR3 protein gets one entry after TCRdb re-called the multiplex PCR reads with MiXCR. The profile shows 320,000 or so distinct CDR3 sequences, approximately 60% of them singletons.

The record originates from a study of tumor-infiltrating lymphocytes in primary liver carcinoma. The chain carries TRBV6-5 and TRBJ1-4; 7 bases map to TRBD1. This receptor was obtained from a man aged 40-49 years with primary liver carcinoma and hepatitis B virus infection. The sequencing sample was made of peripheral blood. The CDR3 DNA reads TGTGCCAGCGGTTCCACACCGACAGGGTCGGAAAAACTGTTTTTT. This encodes CASGSTPTGSEKLFF.